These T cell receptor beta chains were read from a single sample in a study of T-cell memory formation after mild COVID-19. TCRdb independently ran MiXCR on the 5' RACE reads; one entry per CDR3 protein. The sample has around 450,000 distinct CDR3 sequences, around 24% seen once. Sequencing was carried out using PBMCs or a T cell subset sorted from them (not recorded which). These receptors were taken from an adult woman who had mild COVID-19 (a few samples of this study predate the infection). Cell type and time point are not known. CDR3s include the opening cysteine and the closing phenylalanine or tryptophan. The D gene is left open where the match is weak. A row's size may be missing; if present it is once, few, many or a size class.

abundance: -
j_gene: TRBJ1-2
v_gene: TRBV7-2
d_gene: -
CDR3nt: TGTGCCAGCAGCGTGATGAGGCACGGCTATGGCTACACCTTC
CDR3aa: CASSVMRHGYGYTF

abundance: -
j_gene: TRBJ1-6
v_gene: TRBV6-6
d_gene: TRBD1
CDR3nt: TGTGCCAGCAACGGCCGGGACAGGGCTTCACCCCTCCACTTT
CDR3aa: CASNGRDRASPLHF

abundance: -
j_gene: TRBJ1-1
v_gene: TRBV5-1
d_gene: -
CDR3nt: TGCGCCAGCAGCTCCTTACAGGGTATCGGCACTGAAGCTTTCTTT
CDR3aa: CASSSLQGIGTEAFF

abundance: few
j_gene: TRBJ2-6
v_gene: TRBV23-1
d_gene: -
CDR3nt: TGCGCCAGCAGTCAATCTCCACCCTCTGGGGCCAACGTCCTGACTTTC
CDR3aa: CASSQSPPSGANVLTF

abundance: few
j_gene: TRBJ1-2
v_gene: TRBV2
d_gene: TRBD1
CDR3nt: TGTGCCAGCAGGGACCGTCCCGGGACAGGGGACTATGGCTACACCTTC
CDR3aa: CASRDRPGTGDYGYTF

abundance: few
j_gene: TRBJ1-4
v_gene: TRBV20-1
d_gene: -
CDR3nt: TGCAGTGCTAGAGATGGGGCAGGGACCCTAACTAATGAAAAACTGTTTTTT
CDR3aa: CSARDGAGTLTNEKLFF

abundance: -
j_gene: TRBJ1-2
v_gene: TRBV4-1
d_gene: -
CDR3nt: TGCGCCAGCAGCCAAGGCGGGTTCTATGGCTACACCTTC
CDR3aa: CASSQGGFYGYTF

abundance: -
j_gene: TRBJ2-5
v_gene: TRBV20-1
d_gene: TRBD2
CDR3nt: TGCAGTGCTCCGGAGGCAGCGGGAGAAGCTAGGGAGACCCAGTACTTC
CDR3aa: CSAPEAAGEARETQYF

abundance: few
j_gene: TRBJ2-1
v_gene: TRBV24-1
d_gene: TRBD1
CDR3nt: TGTGCCACCCGGGACAGGGATTTGGATGAGCAGTTCTTC
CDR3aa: CATRDRDLDEQFF

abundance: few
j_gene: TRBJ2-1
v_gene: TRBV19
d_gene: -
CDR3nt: TGTGCCAGTAGTACCTTGACAGGTCCCCCCTACAATGAGCAGTTCTTC
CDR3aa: CASSTLTGPPYNEQFF

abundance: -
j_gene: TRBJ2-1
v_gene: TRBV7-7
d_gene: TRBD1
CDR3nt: TGTGCCAGCAGCTTGGGGACAGGGAGGAATGAGCAGTTCTTC
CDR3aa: CASSLGTGRNEQFF

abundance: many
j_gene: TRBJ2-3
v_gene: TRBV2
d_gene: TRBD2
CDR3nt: TGTGCCAGCAGTGATAATAGCGGGAGGCGAACAGATACGCAGTATTTT
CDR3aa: CASSDNSGRRTDTQYF

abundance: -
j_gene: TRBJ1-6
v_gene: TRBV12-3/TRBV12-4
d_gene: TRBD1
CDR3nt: TGTGCCAGCAGTTTTTTGGGTACGGGACAGGGGGCCTCACCCCTCCACTTT
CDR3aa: CASSFLGTGQGASPLHF

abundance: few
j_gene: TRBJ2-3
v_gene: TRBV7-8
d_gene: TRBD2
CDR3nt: TGTGCCAGCAGCTTCCGGGGGGGGCGAGATACGCAGTATTTT
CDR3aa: CASSFRGGRDTQYF

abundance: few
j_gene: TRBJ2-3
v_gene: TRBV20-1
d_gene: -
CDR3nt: TGCAGTGCTAGAGCACCGGGCCTTTTCACAGATACGCAGTATTTT
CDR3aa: CSARAPGLFTDTQYF

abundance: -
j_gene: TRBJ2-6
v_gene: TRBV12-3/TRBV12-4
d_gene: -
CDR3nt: TGTGCCAGCAGTGGGGGAGTAGGAAACGTCCTGACTTTC
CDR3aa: CASSGGVGNVLTF

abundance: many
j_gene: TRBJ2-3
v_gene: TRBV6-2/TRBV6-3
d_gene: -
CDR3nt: TGTGCCAGCAGCCTGACCGAGACAGATACGCAGTATTTT
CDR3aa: CASSLTETDTQYF

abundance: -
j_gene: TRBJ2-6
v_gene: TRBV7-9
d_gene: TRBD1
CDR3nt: TGTGCCAGCAGCCGAAACAGGGGCGCAAGGGCCAACGTCCTGACTTTC
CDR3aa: CASSRNRGARANVLTF

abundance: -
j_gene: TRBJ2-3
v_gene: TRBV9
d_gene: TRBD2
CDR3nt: TGTGCCAGCAGCGTATCGGGGGGGCCAGGAGATACGCAGTATTTT
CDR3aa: CASSVSGGPGDTQYF

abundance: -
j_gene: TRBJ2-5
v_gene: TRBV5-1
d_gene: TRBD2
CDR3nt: TGCGCCAGCACCCTGGCCCCCCCTAGCGGGGGGGGAGAGACCCAGTACTTC
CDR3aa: CASTLAPPSGGGETQYF

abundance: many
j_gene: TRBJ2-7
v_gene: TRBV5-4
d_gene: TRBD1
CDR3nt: TGTGCCAGCAGCCCCGGGACAGGGAACTACGAGCAGTACTTC
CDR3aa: CASSPGTGNYEQYF

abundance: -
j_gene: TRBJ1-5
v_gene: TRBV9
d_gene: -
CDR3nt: TGTGCCAGCAGCGTAAGTGGGGATCAGCCCCAGCATTTT
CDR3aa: CASSVSGDQPQHF

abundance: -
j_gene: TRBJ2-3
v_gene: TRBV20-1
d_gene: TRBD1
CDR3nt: TGCAGTGCGGGACAGGGGTTCGGACCAGATACGCAGTATTTT
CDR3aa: CSAGQGFGPDTQYF

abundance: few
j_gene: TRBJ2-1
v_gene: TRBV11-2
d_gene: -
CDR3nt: TGTGCCAGCAGCTTAGATGGGCATGAGCAGTTCTTC
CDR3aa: CASSLDGHEQFF

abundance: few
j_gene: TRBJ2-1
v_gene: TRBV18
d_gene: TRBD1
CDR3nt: TGTGCCAGCTCACCATTGGGACAGAGAAATGAGCAGTTCTTC
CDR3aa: CASSPLGQRNEQFF

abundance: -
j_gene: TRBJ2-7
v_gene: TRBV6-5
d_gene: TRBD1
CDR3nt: TGTGCCAGCAGTTGGGACAGGAGAACTTACGAGCAGTACTTC
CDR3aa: CASSWDRRTYEQYF

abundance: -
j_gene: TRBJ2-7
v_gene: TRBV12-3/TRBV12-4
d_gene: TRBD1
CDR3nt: TGTGCCAGCAGTTTTGAAGGGGGCGAGTACGAGCAGTACTTC
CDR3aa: CASSFEGGEYEQYF

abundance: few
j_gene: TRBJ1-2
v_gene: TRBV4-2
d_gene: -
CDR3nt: TGTGCCAGCAGCCAAGAGGACGGGAGCAACTATGGCTACACCTTC
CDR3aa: CASSQEDGSNYGYTF

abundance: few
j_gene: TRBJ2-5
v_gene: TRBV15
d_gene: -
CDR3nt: TGTGCCACCAGCAGGTGGGGGGAGCAAGAGACCCAGTACTTC
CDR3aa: CATSRWGEQETQYF

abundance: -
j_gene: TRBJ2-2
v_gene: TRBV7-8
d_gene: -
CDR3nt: TGTGCCAGCAGCTTGGAGGTCGCCACCGGGGAGCTGTTTTTT
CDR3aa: CASSLEVATGELFF

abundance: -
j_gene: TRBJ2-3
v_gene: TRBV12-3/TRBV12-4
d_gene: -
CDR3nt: TGTGCCAGCACTGGGGCGGTCCACACAGATACGCAGTATTTT
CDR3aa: CASTGAVHTDTQYF

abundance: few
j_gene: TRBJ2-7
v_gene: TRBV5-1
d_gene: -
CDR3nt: TGCGCCAGCAGCTCGCCGGACGACGAGCAGTACTTC
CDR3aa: CASSSPDDEQYF

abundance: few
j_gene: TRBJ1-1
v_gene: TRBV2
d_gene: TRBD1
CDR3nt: TGTGCCAGCGACCCAGGGGGCACTGAAGCTTTCTTT
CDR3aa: CASDPGGTEAFF

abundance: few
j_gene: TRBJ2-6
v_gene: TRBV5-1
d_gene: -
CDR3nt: TGCGCCAGCAGCGGGTTCGCCTCTGGGGCCAACGTCCTGACTTTC
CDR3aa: CASSGFASGANVLTF

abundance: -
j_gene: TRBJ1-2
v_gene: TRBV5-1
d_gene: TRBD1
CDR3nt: TGCGCCAGCAGCCCAGACAGGGCATTTTATGGCTACACCTTC
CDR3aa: CASSPDRAFYGYTF